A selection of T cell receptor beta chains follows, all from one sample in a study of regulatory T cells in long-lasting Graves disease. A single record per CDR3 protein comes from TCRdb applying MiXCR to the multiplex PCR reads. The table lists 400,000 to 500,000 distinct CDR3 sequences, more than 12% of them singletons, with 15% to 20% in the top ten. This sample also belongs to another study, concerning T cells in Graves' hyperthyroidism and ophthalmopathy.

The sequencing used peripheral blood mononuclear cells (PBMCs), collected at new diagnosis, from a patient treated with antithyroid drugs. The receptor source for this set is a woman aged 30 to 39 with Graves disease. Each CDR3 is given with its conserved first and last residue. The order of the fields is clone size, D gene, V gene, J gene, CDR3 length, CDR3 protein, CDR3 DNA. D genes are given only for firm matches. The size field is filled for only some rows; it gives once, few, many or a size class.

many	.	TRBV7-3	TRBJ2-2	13	CASSLTATGELFF	TGTGCCAGCAGCTTAACGGCCACCGGGGAGCTGTTTTTT
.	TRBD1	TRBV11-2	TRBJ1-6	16	CASRGSGTAAYSPLHF	TGTGCCAGCAGGGGATCCGGGACAGCGGCATATTCACCCCTCCACTTT
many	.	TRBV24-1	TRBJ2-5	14	CATSDRVKGETQYF	TGTGCCACCAGTGATCGGGTCAAGGGGGAGACCCAGTACTTC
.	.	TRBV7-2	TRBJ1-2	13	CASSLGGPLGYTF	TGTGCCAGCAGCTTAGGGGGGCCGCTCGGCTACACCTTC
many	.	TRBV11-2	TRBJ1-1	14	CASSVIRENTEAFF	TGTGCCAGCAGCGTAATCAGGGAAAACACTGAAGCTTTCTTT
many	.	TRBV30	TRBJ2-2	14	CAWSPGRNTGELFF	TGTGCCTGGAGTCCTGGACGGAACACCGGGGAGCTGTTTTTT
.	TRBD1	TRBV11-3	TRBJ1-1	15	CASKAAGQGNTEAFF	TGTGCCAGTAAGGCGGCGGGACAGGGGAACACTGAAGCTTTCTTT
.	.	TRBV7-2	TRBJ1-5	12	CASSLFNQPQHF	TGTGCCAGCAGCTTGTTTAATCAGCCCCAGCATTTT
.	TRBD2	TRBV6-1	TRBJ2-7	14	CASIGLAGEGGQYF	TGTGCCAGCATTGGACTAGCAGGTGAAGGCGGGCAGTACTTC
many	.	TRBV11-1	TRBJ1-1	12	CASTPSSTEAFF	TGTGCCAGCACCCCGTCGAGCACTGAAGCTTTCTTT
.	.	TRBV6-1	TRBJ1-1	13	CASSEHLNTEAFF	TGTGCCAGCAGTGAACACCTGAACACTGAAGCTTTCTTT
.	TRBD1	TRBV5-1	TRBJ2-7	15	CASSLAMRQGYEQYF	TGCGCCAGCAGCTTGGCTATGAGACAGGGATACGAGCAGTACTTC
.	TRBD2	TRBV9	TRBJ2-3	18	CASSPQIRLAGWTDTQYF	TGTGCCAGCAGCCCTCAGATTCGACTAGCGGGATGGACAGATACGCAGTATTTT
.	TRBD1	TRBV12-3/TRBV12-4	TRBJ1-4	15	CASTLGGTGGEKLFF	TGTGCCAGCACCCTGGGGGGGACAGGGGGAGAAAAACTGTTTTTT
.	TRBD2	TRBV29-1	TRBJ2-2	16	CSVEHLAAGKTGELFF	TGCAGCGTTGAACATCTAGCGGCCGGGAAGACCGGGGAGCTGTTTTTT
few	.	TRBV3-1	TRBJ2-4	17	CASSQVPDKLGKNIQYF	TGTGCCAGCAGCCAAGTCCCAGACAAGCTTGGCAAAAACATTCAGTACTTC
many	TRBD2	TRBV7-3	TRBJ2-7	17	CASSYHGLAGASYEQYF	TGTGCCAGCAGCTACCACGGACTAGCGGGGGCCTCCTACGAGCAGTACTTC
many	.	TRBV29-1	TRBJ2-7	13	CSVVRDSSYEQYF	TGCAGCGTTGTTAGGGACTCCTCCTACGAGCAGTACTTC
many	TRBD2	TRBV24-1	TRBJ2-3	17	CATSDLGRLAGTDTQYF	TGTGCCACCAGTGATTTGGGACGACTAGCGGGAACAGATACGCAGTATTTT
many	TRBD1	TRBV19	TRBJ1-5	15	CATLWDSQSNQPQHF	TGTGCCACCCTATGGGACAGCCAAAGCAATCAGCCCCAGCATTTT
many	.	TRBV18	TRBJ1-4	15	CASSPDGATNEKLFF	TGTGCCAGCTCACCCGATGGGGCAACTAATGAAAAACTGTTTTTT
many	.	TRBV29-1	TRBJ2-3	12	CSLVGGSSAQYF	TGCAGCCTAGTGGGAGGTTCTTCTGCGCAGTATTTT
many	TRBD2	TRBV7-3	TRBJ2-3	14	CASSLGGRADTQYF	TGTGCCAGCAGCTTAGGGGGGAGGGCTGATACGCAGTATTTT
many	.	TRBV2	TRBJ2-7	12	CASTFGSYEQYF	TGTGCCAGCACGTTTGGCTCCTACGAGCAGTACTTC
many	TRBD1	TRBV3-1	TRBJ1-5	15	CASSDRGHGNQPQHF	TGTGCCAGCAGCGACAGGGGGCATGGGAATCAGCCCCAGCATTTT